The 30 T cell receptor beta chains reported below all come from one sample, sequenced in a study of T cells expressing NK-cell markers. From its re-call of the 5' RACE reads, TCRdb lists each CDR3 protein once, without DNA. The repertoire table contains fewer than 550,000 distinct CDR3 sequences. Sequencing used blood T cells: a sorted CD56 or NKG2C T cell subset, CD4+ or CD8+ T cells, or bulk PBMC T cells (not recorded which). These receptors all stem from a woman aged 50 to 60 in good health.

The J gene is TRBJ2-1, the V gene TRBV6-5; no DNA is available, so the TRBD2 call from TCRdb remains unchecked. The germline V gene encodes CDR1 MNHEY and CDR2 SVGAGI. The CDR3 is made up of 15 amino acids. The CDR3 loop is CASSYAGGLGNEQFF.

The chain employs TRBV5-1 and TRBJ2-1. Germline values: CDR1 SGHRS, CDR2 YFSETQ. This CDR3 region has 13 residues. The CDR3 is CASGRGSYNEQFF. The whole variable domain, remainder taken from reference TRBV5-1 and TRBJ2-1, is KAGVTQTPRYLIKTRGQQVTLSCSPISGHRSVSWYQQTPGQGLQFLFEYFSETQRNKGNFPGRFSGRQFSNSRSEMNVSTLELGDSALYLCASGRGSYNEQFFGPGTRLTVL.

V and J are TRBV3-1 and TRBJ1-5; TCRdb proposes TRBD1, but this gene call is untestable without DNA. The CDR3 spans 14 residues. CDR1 LGHDT and CDR2 YNNKEL come from the germline V gene (reference sequence). The CDR3 spells CASSSGRGYQPQHF.

V and J are TRBV5-1 and TRBJ2-3; the D call from TCRdb, TRBD1, cannot be confirmed without DNA. The CDR3 extends over 14 amino acids. CDR1 SGHRS and CDR2 YFSETQ come from the germline V gene. The CDR3 loop reads CASSQRLGADTQYF.

The V gene is TRBV3-1, the J gene TRBJ2-7; without DNA, the TCRdb call of TRBD2 cannot be checked. This CDR3 is built from 14 residues. The V gene's germline CDR1 is LGHDT and CDR2 YNNKEL (reference sequence). The CDR3 reads CASSQARVSYEQYF.

This CDR3 is CASSPPRAFNEKLFF. The chain couples TRBV12-3 or TRBV12-4 to TRBJ1-4; TCRdb outputs TRBD1, but without DNA this stays unchecked. The CDR3 is made up of 15 amino acids.

This sequence joins TRBV3-1 and TRBJ2-7; the TCRdb D gene call, TRBD1, has no DNA to confirm it. This CDR3 contains 13 residues. From germline, CDR1 is LGHDT and CDR2 YNNKEL (reference sequence). The CDR3 loop is CASTSRATYEQYF.

The chain has TRBV20-1 and TRBJ1-2; TCRdb gives TRBD1 as the D gene, but with no DNA this cannot be confirmed. Germline-derived CDR1 and CDR2 are DFQATT and SNEGSKA (reference sequence). The CDR3 is 12 amino acids. The CDR3 sequence is CSAKDRGFGYTF.

V and J are TRBV5-6 and TRBJ2-7. Germline V gene lookup returns CDR1 SGHDT and CDR2 YYEEEE. This CDR3 region has 11 residues. The CDR3 is CASSSRMEQYF.

The chain carries TRBV2 and TRBJ1-5; lacking DNA, the TRBD1 call made by TCRdb goes unchecked. Germline CDR1 and CDR2: SNHLY and FYNNEI. This CDR3 has 18 amino acids. This chain's CDR3 is CASSERGMGYSSNQPQHF. Full variable domain (rest looked up from reference TRBV2 and TRBJ1-5): EPEVTQTPSHQVTQMGQEVILRCVPISNHLYFYWYRQILGQKVEFLVSFYNNEISEKSEIFDDQFSVERPDGSNFTLKIRSTKLEDSAMYFCASSERGMGYSSNQPQHFGDGTRLSIL.

The chain recombines TRBV12-3 or TRBV12-4 with TRBJ2-3; the D call from TCRdb, TRBD2, cannot be confirmed without DNA. The CDR3 contains 14 residues. The CDR3 here is CATDRREGLDTQYF.

The V call is TRBV7-9, the J call TRBJ2-1; the TRBD2 assignment by TCRdb is unverifiable without DNA. CDR1 is SEHNR, CDR2 FQNEAQ, per germline (reference sequence). CDR3 size: 14 residues. This CDR3 reads CASRRLALWNEQFF.

V usage is TRBV27 and J usage is TRBJ2-7; the D call from TCRdb, TRBD2, cannot be confirmed without DNA. The CDR3 extends over 15 amino acids. CDR1 and CDR2 from the germline V gene are MNHEY and SMNVEV (reference sequence). CDR3: CASSLLRGAWYEQYF.

V usage is TRBV20-1 and J usage is TRBJ2-5; TCRdb designates TRBD2, a call that cannot be tested without DNA. The CDR3 spans 16 residues. Germline CDR1 DFQATT, CDR2 SNEGSKA (reference sequence). The CDR3 loop is CSARDNAGIRVETQYF.

This rearrangement joins TRBV28 to TRBJ2-1; without DNA, the TCRdb call of TRBD2 cannot be checked. The CDR3 length is 16 residues. Germline V lookup: CDR1 MDHEN, CDR2 SYDVKM. The CDR3 loop reads CASSESRDSVYNEQFF.

CDR3 in amino acids: CASSLSGTGTDTQYF. The chain carries TRBV27 and TRBJ2-3; the D gene TCRdb calls, TRBD1, cannot be checked with no DNA. Germline V gene lookup returns CDR1 MNHEY and CDR2 SMNVEV (reference sequence). The CDR3 loop spans 15 amino acids.

The chain has TRBV28 and TRBJ2-3; no DNA is available, so the TRBD2 call from TCRdb remains unchecked. This CDR3 contains 18 residues. Per the germline V gene, CDR1 is MDHEN and CDR2 is SYDVKM. The CDR3 sequence: CASNLVLWGGSTTDTQYF. The entire variable domain, with the rest obtained from reference TRBV28 and TRBJ2-3, is as follows: DVKVTQSSRYLVKRTGEKVFLECVQDMDHENMFWYRQDPGLGLRLIYFSYDVKMKEKGDIPEGYSVSREKKERFSLILESASTNQTSMYLCASNLVLWGGSTTDTQYFGPGTRLTVL.

The gene calls are TRBV5-1 and TRBJ2-7; TCRdb reports TRBD1, a call that lacks DNA to check it against. This CDR3 is 13 amino acids long. Germline values: CDR1 SGHRS, CDR2 YFSETQ. The chain's CDR3 is CASTLGTGYEQYF.

The chain joins TRBV9 to TRBJ1-3; without DNA, the TCRdb call of TRBD1 cannot be checked. Germline CDR1 SGDLS, CDR2 YYNGEE. The CDR3 is made up of 15 amino acids. CDR3 sequence reads: CASSVSGASGNTIYF.

V and J are TRBV5-1 and TRBJ1-1; TCRdb calls TRBD1, which cannot be checked without DNA. This CDR3 has 16 residues. Looked up from germline, CDR1 is SGHRS and CDR2 is YFSETQ. The CDR3 region is CASSLAAGGANTEAFF.

The gene calls are TRBV7-9 and TRBJ1-4; TCRdb picks TRBD1, but there is no DNA to check that call. The CDR3 has 15 residues. Germline V gene sequence: CDR1 SEHNR, CDR2 FQNEAQ (reference sequence). The CDR3 spells CASSTGQTRSEKLFF.

V usage is TRBV25-1 and J usage is TRBJ2-7; TCRdb reports TRBD1, a call that lacks DNA to check it against. Germline V gene lookup returns CDR1 MGHDK and CDR2 SYGVNS. CDR3 length equals 14 residues. The CDR3 protein is CASSESGVGYEQYF.

The J gene is TRBJ2-1, the V gene TRBV12-3 or TRBV12-4. CDR3 size: 15 residues. The CDR3 loop is CASSRTASSYNEQFF.

V usage is TRBV5-1 and J usage is TRBJ2-1; with no DNA, the TCRdb D assignment of TRBD2 cannot be verified. The CDR3 runs to 15 residues. From germline, CDR1 is SGHRS and CDR2 YFSETQ. The CDR3 sequence is CASSLGRLAGNEQFF.

The genes are TRBV19 and TRBJ2-1; the D call from TCRdb, TRBD2, cannot be confirmed without DNA. Germline V gives CDR1 LNHDA, CDR2 SQIVND (reference sequence). This CDR3 spans 11 amino acids. CDR3 protein: CASSPLREQFF.

The gene calls are TRBV5-1 and TRBJ2-1; the D gene TCRdb calls, TRBD1, cannot be checked with no DNA. Germline lookup yields CDR1 SGHRS and CDR2 YFSETQ. CDR3 size: 15 residues. The chain's CDR3 is CASTPRTAINNEQFF.

The chain recombines TRBV20-1 with TRBJ2-5; absent DNA, TCRdb's TRBD2 call cannot be checked. This CDR3 comprises 13 residues. The germline V gene encodes CDR1 DFQATT and CDR2 SNEGSKA (reference sequence). CDR3 protein: CSQRLAGVETQYF.

The chain recombines TRBV20-1 with TRBJ2-1; without DNA, the TCRdb call of TRBD2 cannot be checked. CDR1 is DFQATT, CDR2 SNEGSKA, per germline (reference sequence). The CDR3 totals 11 residues. The CDR3 is CSVLAFDEQFF.

The V gene is TRBV24-1, the J gene TRBJ1-2. The CDR3 spans 14 residues. Germline V lookup: CDR1 KGHDR, CDR2 SFDVKD. CDR3 loop: CATSDFQRDGGYTF.

The rearrangement joins TRBV12-3 or TRBV12-4 to TRBJ2-4; TCRdb proposes TRBD2, but this gene call is untestable without DNA. This CDR3 is built from 16 residues. CDR3 region: CASSFVSVEGKDIQYF.